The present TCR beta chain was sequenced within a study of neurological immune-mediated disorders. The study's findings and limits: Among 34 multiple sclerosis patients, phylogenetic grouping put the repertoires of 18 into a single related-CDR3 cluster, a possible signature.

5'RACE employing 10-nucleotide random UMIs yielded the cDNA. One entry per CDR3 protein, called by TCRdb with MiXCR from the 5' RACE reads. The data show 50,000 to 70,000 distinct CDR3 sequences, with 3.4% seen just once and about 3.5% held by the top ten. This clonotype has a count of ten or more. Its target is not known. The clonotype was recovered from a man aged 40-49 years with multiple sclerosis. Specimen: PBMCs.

The CDR3: CASSPSTGTRGFYEQYF. The CDR3 DNA sequence: TGTGCCAGCAGTCCAAGTACCGGGACTAGGGGATTCTACGAGCAGTACTTC. The V call is TRBV12-3 or TRBV12-4, the J call TRBJ2-7; the match to TRBD2 covers 8 bases. V was pared by 5 bases and J by 3 bases, with 15 bases of the junction left unmatched. CDR3 length: 17 residues.